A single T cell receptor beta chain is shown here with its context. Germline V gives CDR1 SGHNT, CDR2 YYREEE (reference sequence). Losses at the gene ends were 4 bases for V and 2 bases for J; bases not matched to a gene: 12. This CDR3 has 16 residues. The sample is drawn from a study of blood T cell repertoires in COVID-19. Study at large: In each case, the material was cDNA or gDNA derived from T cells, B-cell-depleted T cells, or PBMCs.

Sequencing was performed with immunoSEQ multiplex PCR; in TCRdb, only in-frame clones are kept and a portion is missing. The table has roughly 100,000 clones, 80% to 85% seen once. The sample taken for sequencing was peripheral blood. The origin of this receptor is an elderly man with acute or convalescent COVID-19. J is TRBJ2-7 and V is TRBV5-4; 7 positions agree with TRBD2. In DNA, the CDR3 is TGTGCCAGCAGCCCAGCGGGCGGGGGAGTTACCTACGAGCAGTACTTC. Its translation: CASSPAGGGVTYEQYF.